Listed here are 15 T cell receptor beta chains from one sample, sequenced in a study of OX40 agonist ivuxolimab in advanced cancers. Method: immunoSEQ multiplex PCR; TCRdb's copy keeps in-frame clones and lacks some. This sample has around 75,000 clones, with approximately 80% found just once. Sequenced material: CD4+ or CD8+ T cells sorted from blood, taken in a trial of the OX40 agonist ivuxolimab. These receptors were obtained from an adult with an advanced solid tumor such as melanoma, head and neck, liver or kidney cancer.

The chain carries TRBV6-1 and TRBJ2-7, with a possible D match to TRBD2 (5 bases). The CDR3 is 14 amino acids. The germline gives CDR1 MNHNS, CDR2 SASEGT. The V gene lost 3 bases and the J gene lost 2 bases, with 11 bases spanning the gap. CDR3 residues: CASSEVVEAYEQYF. The CDR3 bases are TGTGCCAGCAGTGAGGTTGTGGAGGCCTACGAGCAGTACTTC.

This clone was seen a handful of times. J is TRBJ1-5 and V is TRBV7-9, with D perhaps matching TRBD1 (5 bases). V lost 2 bases and J lost 1, with 9 bases in between. Germline V gene lookup returns CDR1 SEHNR and CDR2 FQNEAQ (reference sequence). The CDR3 has 15 amino acids. As DNA, the CDR3 is TGTGCCAGCAGCTTAAGTGGGGGAAGCAATCAGCCCCAGCATTTT. This translates into CASSLSGGSNQPQHF.

V usage is TRBV19 and J usage is TRBJ2-5; 10 positions agree with TRBD2. This CDR3 region has 19 residues. After removal of 2 bases from V and 0 bases from J, the junction contained 12 bases not matched to a gene. The V gene's germline CDR1 is LNHDA and CDR2 SQIVND (reference sequence). The CDR3 sequence is CASSIRGLAGAMYQETQYF. Written as DNA, the CDR3 is TGTGCCAGTAGTATAAGGGGCCTAGCGGGGGCCATGTACCAAGAGACCCAGTACTTC.

In this sample, this clone turned up once. The chain recombines TRBV18 with TRBJ2-4, with unresolved D. CDR1 is KGHSH, CDR2 LQKENI, per germline. Between the trimmed V and J ends, which lost 1 base and 0 bases, there was a span of 13 bases. This CDR3 has 17 residues. In nucleotides, the CDR3 is TGTGCCAGCTCACCACGTGGCGCGATCCTAGCCAAAAACATTCAGTACTTC. This codes for CASSPRGAILAKNIQYF.

The sample holds one count of this clone. The chain carries TRBV5-3 and TRBJ1-3; perhaps TRBD1 as D (5 bases). TRBV5-3 is an ORF, with its function uncertain. The V gene lost 0 bases and the J gene lost 0 bases, with 7 bases spanning the gap. The CDR3 runs to 15 residues. The CDR3 protein is CARSLGGPSGNTIYF. In DNA, the CDR3 is TGTGCCAGAAGCTTGGGGGGCCCCTCTGGAAACACCATATATTTT.

V usage is TRBV12-5 and J usage is TRBJ2-7, with TRBD1 matching 9 bases. This CDR3 comprises 14 residues. After removal of 5 bases from V and 3 bases from J, the junction contained 5 bases not matched to a gene. Per the germline V gene, CDR1 is LGHNT and CDR2 is FRNRAP. The CDR3 loop is CASGPGTGNYEQYF. The CDR3, as DNA: TGTGCTAGTGGTCCCGGGACAGGGAACTACGAGCAGTACTTC.

This chain uses TRBV6-1 with TRBJ1-1; the D gene is possibly TRBD1 (5 bases). Looked up from germline, CDR1 is MNHNS and CDR2 is SASEGT. V lost 2 bases and J lost 0, with 7 bases in between. CDR3 length equals 14 residues. The CDR3 loop is CASSERQLNTEAFF. The CDR3 nucleotides read TGTGCCAGCAGTGAAAGACAGTTGAACACTGAAGCTTTCTTT.

The rearrangement uses TRBV4-2 and TRBJ2-7, with no clear D. Germline V gene sequence: CDR1 LGHNA, CDR2 YNFKEQ. V dropped 1 base and J dropped 2 bases, with 9 bases sitting between them. The CDR3 runs to 14 residues. The CDR3 reads CASSQAQQAYEQYF. In nucleotides, the CDR3 is TGTGCCAGCAGCCAAGCCCAGCAGGCCTACGAGCAGTACTTC.

The V gene is TRBV1, the J gene TRBJ2-1; the table's D call, TRBD2, has no DNA check behind it. TRBV1 is listed as a pseudogene. This CDR3 is 15 amino acids long. CDR3 residues: CTSNERGAPYNEQFF. The CDR3 DNA follows: TGCACCAGCAATGAGCGGGGGGCCCCCTACAATGAGCAGTTCTTC.

The chain couples TRBV7-6 to TRBJ2-5; 12 positions match TRBD2. Germline V gene data show CDR1 as SGHVS and CDR2 as FNYEAQ. Germline trimming cut 1 base from V and 5 bases from J; bases unmatched to any gene: 5. The CDR3 length is 16 residues. CDR3 region: CASSLGLAGAGETQYF. CDR3 nucleotides: TGTGCCAGCAGCTTAGGACTAGCGGGGGCCGGCGAGACCCAGTACTTC.

CDR3 in DNA: TGCAGCGGCGCTTCTGGCACAGATACGCAGTATTTT. Protein product: CSGASGTDTQYF. The chain has TRBV29-1 and TRBJ2-3, with no clear D. Germline CDR1 reads SQVTM; CDR2 reads ANQGSEA. The CDR3 loop spans 12 amino acids. With 7 bases removed from V and 1 base from J, the gap between germline ends came to 9 bases.

J is TRBJ1-3 and V is TRBV2, with 9 bases matching TRBD1. The CDR3 consists of 18 residues. Germline CDR1 and CDR2: SNHLY and FYNNEI. J was trimmed by 0 bases and V by 3 bases; bases with no gene match: 9. The CDR3 coding sequence is TGTGCCAGCAGTGATTTGGGACAGGGCCTTCTCTCTGGAAACACCATATATTTT. Its protein is CASSDLGQGLLSGNTIYF.

Here the CDR3 DNA reads TGTGCCATCAGTGAACCCGCCGGGACCACCGGGGAGCTGTTTTTT. Amino acid sequence: CAISEPAGTTGELFF. This chain joins TRBV10-3 and TRBJ2-2; D possibly uses TRBD1 or TRBD2 (5 bases each). The CDR3 extends over 15 amino acids. V was clipped by 3 bases and J by 4 bases, with 12 bases between them. From germline, CDR1 is ENHRY and CDR2 SYGVKD.

This chain links TRBV19 with TRBJ1-3, with 7 bases matching TRBD1. The CDR3 runs 17 residues. Germline V gene data show CDR1 as LNHDA and CDR2 as SQIVND (reference sequence). Trimming removed 11 bases from V and 0 bases from J; junction bases left unmatched: 16. The CDR3 sequence is CAAERVDRFLSGNTIYF. The CDR3 DNA sequence: TGTGCCGCGGAGCGCGTGGACAGGTTCCTCTCTGGAAACACCATATATTTT.

The chain is built from TRBV5-5 and TRBJ2-2; the D gene is possibly TRBD2 (6 bases). The CDR3 contains 14 residues. The V end was cut by 7 bases, the J end by 3 bases, with 13 bases between. CDR1 and CDR2 from the germline V gene are SGHKS and YYEKEE (reference sequence). CDR3 nucleotides: TGTGCCAGCGTCCTGGAGGGGTACACCGGGGAGCTGTTTTTT. This sequence encodes CASVLEGYTGELFF.